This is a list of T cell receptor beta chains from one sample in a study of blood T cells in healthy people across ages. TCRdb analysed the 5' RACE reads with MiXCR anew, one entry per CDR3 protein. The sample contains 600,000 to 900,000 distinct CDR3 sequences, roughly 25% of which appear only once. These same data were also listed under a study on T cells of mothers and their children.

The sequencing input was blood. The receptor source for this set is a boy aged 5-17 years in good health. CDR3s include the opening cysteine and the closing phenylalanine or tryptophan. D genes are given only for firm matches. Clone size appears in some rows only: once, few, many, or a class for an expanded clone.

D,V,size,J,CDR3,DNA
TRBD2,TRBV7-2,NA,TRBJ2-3,CASSLTSGGMDTQYF,TGTGCCAGCAGCTTGACTAGCGGGGGTATGGATACGCAGTATTTT
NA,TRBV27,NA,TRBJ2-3,CASSFTVKDTQYF,TGTGCCAGCAGTTTCACAGTGAAAGATACGCAGTATTTT
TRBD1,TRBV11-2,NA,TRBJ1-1,CASSGKTGGDTEAFF,TGTGCCAGCAGCGGGAAGACAGGGGGGGACACTGAAGCTTTCTTT
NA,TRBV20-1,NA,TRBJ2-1,CSAGRNGGDNEQFF,TGCAGTGCTGGGCGCAACGGCGGGGACAATGAGCAGTTCTTC
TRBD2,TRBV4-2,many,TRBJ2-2,CASSQDGGGGSGELFF,TGTGCCAGCAGCCAAGATGGCGGGGGAGGGTCCGGGGAGCTGTTTTTT
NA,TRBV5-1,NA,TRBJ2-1,CASSLVEDSPPKQFF,TGCGCCAGCAGCTTAGTCGAGGACAGTCCACCGAAGCAGTTCTTC
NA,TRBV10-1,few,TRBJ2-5,CASSDRWGLHKETQYF,TGCGCCAGCAGTGACCGGTGGGGTTTACACAAAGAGACCCAGTACTTC
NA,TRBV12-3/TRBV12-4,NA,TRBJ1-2,CASSLTGGWGYYGYTF,TGTGCCAGCAGCCTAACAGGAGGGTGGGGTTACTATGGCTACACCTTC
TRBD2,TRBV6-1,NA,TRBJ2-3,CASRRPGTSGGAGDTQYF,TGTGCCAGCAGGCGACCCGGGACTAGCGGGGGCGCAGGGGATACGCAGTATTTT
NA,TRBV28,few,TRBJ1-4,CATHRGGTNEKLFF,TGTGCCACCCACCGTGGGGGAACTAATGAAAAACTGTTTTTT
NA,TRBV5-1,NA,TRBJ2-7,CASSLEWRPNNEQYF,TGCGCCAGCAGCTTGGAATGGCGGCCCAATAACGAGCAGTACTTC
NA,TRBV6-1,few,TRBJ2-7,CASGAGGTVEQYF,TGTGCCAGCGGGGCAGGGGGGACCGTCGAGCAGTACTTC
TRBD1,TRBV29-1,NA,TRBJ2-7,CGAGTGYEQYF,TGCGGCGCGGGGACAGGCTACGAGCAGTACTTC
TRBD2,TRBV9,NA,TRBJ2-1,CASSAALSFGGTSYNEQLF,TGTGCCAGCAGCGCGGCCCTCTCTTTCGGGGGGACCTCCTACAATGAGCAGTTATTC
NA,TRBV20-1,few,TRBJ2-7,CSARDLKGPYEQYF,TGCAGTGCTAGAGATCTCAAGGGGCCCTACGAGCAGTACTTC
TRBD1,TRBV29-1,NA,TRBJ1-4,CSVRQGDEKLFF,TGCAGCGTTCGACAGGGAGATGAAAAACTGTTTTTT
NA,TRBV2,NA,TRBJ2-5,CASSVVRGSETQYF,TGTGCCAGCAGTGTAGTTAGGGGGAGTGAGACCCAGTACTTC
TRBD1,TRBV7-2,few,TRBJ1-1,CASSLLTGGPEAFF,TGTGCCAGCAGCTTATTGACAGGGGGCCCTGAAGCTTTCTTT
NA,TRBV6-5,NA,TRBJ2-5,CASSYNGAQETQYF,TGTGCCAGCAGTTACAACGGGGCGCAAGAGACCCAGTACTTC
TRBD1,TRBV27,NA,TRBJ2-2,CASSSLTGIPYTGELFF,TGTGCCAGCAGTTCGCTGACAGGGATCCCTTACACCGGGGAGCTGTTTTTT
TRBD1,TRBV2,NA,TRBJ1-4,CASRAGTGTGKLFF,TGTGCCAGCAGAGCCGGGACAGGGACGGGAAAACTGTTTTTT
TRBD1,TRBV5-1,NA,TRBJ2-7,CASSVTGAGEQYF,TGCGCCAGCAGCGTTACAGGGGCTGGTGAGCAGTACTTC
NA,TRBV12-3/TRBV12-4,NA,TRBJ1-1,CASSWGQAFSTEAFF,TGTGCCAGCAGTTGGGGCCAGGCTTTCAGCACTGAAGCTTTCTTT
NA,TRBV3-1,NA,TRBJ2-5,CASRYGHGETQYF,TGTGCCAGCAGGTACGGACATGGAGAGACCCAGTACTTC
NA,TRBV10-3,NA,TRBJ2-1,CAISESVERINEQFF,TGTGCCATCAGTGAGTCAGTCGAACGGATCAATGAGCAGTTCTTC
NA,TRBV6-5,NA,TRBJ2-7,CASSRESGSQYF,TGTGCCAGCAGTAGAGAGTCAGGGTCCCAGTACTTC
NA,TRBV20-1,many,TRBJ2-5,CSARDSRDQETQYF,TGCAGTGCTAGAGATTCCCGGGATCAAGAGACCCAGTACTTC
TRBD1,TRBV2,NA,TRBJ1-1,CASNRQGALGTEAFF,TGTGCCAGCAATCGACAGGGGGCCCTTGGCACTGAAGCTTTCTTT
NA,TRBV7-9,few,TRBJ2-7,CASSLGQGHYEQYF,TGTGCCAGCAGCTTAGGGCAGGGGCACTACGAGCAGTACTTC
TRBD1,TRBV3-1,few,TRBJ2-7,CASSYRDRVHEQYF,TGTGCCAGCAGCTACCGGGACAGGGTTCACGAGCAGTACTTC
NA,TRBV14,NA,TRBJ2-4,CASSHPPLNIQYF,TGTGCCAGCAGCCACCCTCCTTTAAACATTCAGTACTTC
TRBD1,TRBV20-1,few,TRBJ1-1,CSASKGQGDTEAFF,TGCAGTGCTAGTAAGGGACAGGGAGACACTGAAGCTTTCTTT
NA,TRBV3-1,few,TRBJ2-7,CASSQAFRGAREQYF,TGTGCCAGCAGCCAAGCCTTCCGAGGGGCGAGGGAGCAGTACTTC
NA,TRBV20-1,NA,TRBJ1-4,CSARVTGSIREKLFF,TGCAGTGCTAGAGTAACAGGGTCGATACGTGAAAAACTGTTTTTT
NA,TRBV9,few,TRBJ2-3,CASSVGGVSTDTQYF,TGTGCCAGCAGCGTAGGGGGGGTAAGCACAGATACGCAGTATTTT
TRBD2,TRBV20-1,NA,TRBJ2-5,CSARDRLAGARQETQYF,TGCAGTGCTAGAGATAGACTAGCGGGGGCCCGGCAGGAGACCCAGTACTTC
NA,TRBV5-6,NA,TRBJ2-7,CASSLPPRAEQYF,TGTGCCAGCAGCTTGCCCCCCAGGGCCGAGCAGTACTTC
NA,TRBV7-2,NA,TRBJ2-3,CASSFGGFGTDTQYF,TGTGCCAGCAGCTTTGGAGGGTTTGGCACAGATACGCAGTATTTT
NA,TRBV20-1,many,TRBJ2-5,CSACQASDPETQYF,TGCAGTGCCTGTCAGGCCTCGGACCCGGAGACCCAGTACTTC
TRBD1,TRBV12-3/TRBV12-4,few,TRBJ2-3,CASSISTGRTDTQYF,TGTGCCAGCAGCATCTCGACAGGGCGCACAGATACGCAGTATTTT
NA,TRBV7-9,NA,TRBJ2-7,CASRHSDQGSYEQYF,TGTGCCAGCAGGCATTCCGATCAGGGATCCTACGAGCAGTACTTC
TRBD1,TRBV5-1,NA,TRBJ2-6,CASSSGGGGANVLTF,TGCGCCAGCAGCTCAGGGGGCGGTGGGGCCAACGTCCTGACTTTC
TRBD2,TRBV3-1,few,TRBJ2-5,CASSPLRTGGQETQYF,TGTGCCAGCAGCCCTCTTAGAACGGGGGGACAAGAGACCCAGTACTTC
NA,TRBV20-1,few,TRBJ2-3,CSARSGVTDTQYF,TGCAGTGCCCGTAGTGGGGTCACAGATACGCAGTATTTT
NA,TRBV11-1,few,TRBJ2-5,CASSSRAPREQYF,TGTGCCAGCAGCTCACGGGCGCCTCGGGAGCAGTACTTC
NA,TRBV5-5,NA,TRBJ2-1,CASSLAGASSYNEQFF,TGTGCCAGCAGCTTGGCTGGGGCGAGCTCCTACAATGAGCAGTTCTTC
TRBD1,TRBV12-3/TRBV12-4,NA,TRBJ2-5,CASSFYIRGETQYF,TGTGCCAGCAGTTTCTATATCAGGGGGGAGACCCAGTACTTC
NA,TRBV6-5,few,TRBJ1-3,CASSLTGKVGDTIYF,TGTGCCAGCAGCTTAACAGGGAAGGTTGGAGACACCATATATTTT